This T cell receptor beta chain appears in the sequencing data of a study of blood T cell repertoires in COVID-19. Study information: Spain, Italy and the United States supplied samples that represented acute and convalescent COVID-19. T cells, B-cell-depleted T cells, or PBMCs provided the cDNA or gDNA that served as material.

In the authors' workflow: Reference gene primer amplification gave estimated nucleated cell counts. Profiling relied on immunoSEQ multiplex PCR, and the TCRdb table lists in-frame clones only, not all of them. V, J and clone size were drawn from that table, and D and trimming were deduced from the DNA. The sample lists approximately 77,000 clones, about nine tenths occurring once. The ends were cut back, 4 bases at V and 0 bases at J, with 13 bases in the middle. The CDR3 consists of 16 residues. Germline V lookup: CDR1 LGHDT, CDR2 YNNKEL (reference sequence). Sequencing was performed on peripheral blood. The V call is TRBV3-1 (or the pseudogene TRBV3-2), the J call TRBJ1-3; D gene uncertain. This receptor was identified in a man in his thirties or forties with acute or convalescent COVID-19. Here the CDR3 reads CASSPFNAGSGNTIYF. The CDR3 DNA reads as TGTGCCAGCAGCCCTTTCAACGCCGGCTCTGGAAACACCATATATTTT.